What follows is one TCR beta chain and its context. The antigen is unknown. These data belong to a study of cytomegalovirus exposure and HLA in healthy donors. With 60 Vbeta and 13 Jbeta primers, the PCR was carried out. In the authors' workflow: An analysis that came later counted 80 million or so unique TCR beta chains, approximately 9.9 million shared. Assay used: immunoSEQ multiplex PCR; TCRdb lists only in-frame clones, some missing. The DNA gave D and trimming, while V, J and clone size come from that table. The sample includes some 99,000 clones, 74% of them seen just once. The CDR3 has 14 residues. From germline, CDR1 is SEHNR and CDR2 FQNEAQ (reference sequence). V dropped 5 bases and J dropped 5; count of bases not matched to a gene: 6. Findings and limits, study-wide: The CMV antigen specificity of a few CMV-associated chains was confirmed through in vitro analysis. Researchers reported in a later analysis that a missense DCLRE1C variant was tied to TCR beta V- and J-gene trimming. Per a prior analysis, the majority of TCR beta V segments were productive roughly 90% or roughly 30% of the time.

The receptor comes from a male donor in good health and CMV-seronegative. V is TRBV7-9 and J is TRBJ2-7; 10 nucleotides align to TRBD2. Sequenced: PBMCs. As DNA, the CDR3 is TGTGCCAGCAGCGCTAGCGGGAGCGTCAACGAGCAGTACTTC. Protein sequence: CASSASGSVNEQYF.